The 26 T cell receptor beta chains below come from one sample, sequenced in a study of blood T cell repertoires in COVID-19. Method: immunoSEQ multiplex PCR; TCRdb's copy keeps in-frame clones and lacks some. The sample yields about 240,000 clones, about 93% seen once. The sequencing sample was made of peripheral blood. These receptors were obtained from a man in his thirties or forties with COVID-19, enrolled during active disease.

The genes are TRBV9 and TRBJ2-1, with D maybe TRBD2 (5 bases). Germline V gene sequence: CDR1 SGDLS, CDR2 YYNGEE. V lost 3 bases, J lost 7 bases, and 17 bases lay in between. This CDR3 is 15 amino acids long. For the CDR3, the DNA is TGTGCCAGCAGCGCGACGGGATGGGTCGGGAATGAGCAGTTCTTC. Translation: CASSATGWVGNEQFF.

In its sample, this clone was seen once. V usage is TRBV25-1 and J usage is TRBJ1-1, with 7 bases fitting TRBD1. V dropped 7 bases and J dropped 1; count of bases not matched to a gene: 6. Germline CDR1 MGHDK, CDR2 SYGVNS. The CDR3 totals 14 residues. The CDR3 bases are TGTGCCAGCAAAGACAGGGCTGGGAACACTGAAGCTTTCTTT. Its translation: CASKDRAGNTEAFF. Supplemented by reference TRBV25-1 and TRBJ1-1, the full variable domain reads EADIYQTPRYLVIGTGKKITLECSQTMGHDKMYWYQQDPGMELHLIHYSYGVNSTEKGDLSSESTVSRIRTEHFPLTLESARPSHTSQYLCASKDRAGNTEAFFGQGTRLTVV.

This clone was observed a single time. This chain links TRBV5-4 with TRBJ2-2, with TRBD1 matching over 9 bases. The V gene end was trimmed by 5 bases and the J gene end by 7 bases; junction bases not matched to a gene: 9. CDR1 is SGHNT and CDR2 is YYREEE in the germline V gene (reference sequence). The length of the CDR3 is 15 residues. The CDR3 region has the DNA TGTGCCAGCAGGCGAGCGGGACAGGGTAACGGGGAGCTGTTTTTT. The encoded protein is CASRRAGQGNGELFF.

The chain joins TRBV9 to TRBJ1-3; D may be TRBD1 (6 bases). The germline V and J ends were trimmed by 3 bases and 0 bases, with 10 bases remaining between them. CDR1 SGDLS and CDR2 YYNGEE come from the germline V gene. There are 15 residues in the CDR3. CDR3: CASSEDSHSGNTIYF. The CDR3 DNA is TGTGCCAGCAGCGAGGACAGCCACTCTGGAAACACCATATATTTT.

This chain uses TRBV6-5 with TRBJ1-4; 10 nucleotides agree with TRBD1. The V and J ends lost 9 bases and 8 bases, in that order; junction bases with no gene match: 9. Germline CDR1 and CDR2: MNHEY and SVGAGI. This CDR3 region has 14 residues. The CDR3 sequence: CASSRTGGREKLFF. The CDR3 DNA reads as TGTGCCAGTAGTAGGACAGGGGGGAGGGAAAAACTGTTTTTT.

The chain couples TRBV24-1 to TRBJ1-5; TRBD1 is a possible D gene (6 bases). Germline loops: CDR1 KGHDR, CDR2 SFDVKD. CDR3 length: 13 amino acids. V shed 8 bases and J shed 0 bases, with 7 bases lying between them. CDR3 in amino acids: CATKGDSNQPQHF. Written as DNA, the CDR3 is TGTGCCACCAAGGGGGATAGCAATCAGCCCCAGCATTTT.

In DNA, the CDR3 is TGTGCCAGCAGTTTACAGGGGCGTTATGGCTACACCTTC. This encodes CASSLQGRYGYTF. The chain joins TRBV12-3 or TRBV12-4 to TRBJ1-2; possibly TRBD1 for D (6 bases). The CDR3 has 13 amino acids. V lost 2 bases to trimming and J lost 5 bases, with 9 bases between them.

V gene TRBV5-4 combines with J gene TRBJ2-3; D is possibly TRBD1 (6 bases). Germline CDR1 is SGHNT and CDR2 is YYREEE (reference sequence). This CDR3 comprises 14 residues. V was shortened by 0 bases and J by 2 bases, with 7 bases between the two germline ends. CDR3 sequence reads: CASSLGTATDTQYF. The CDR3 bases are TGTGCCAGCAGCTTGGGGACAGCCACAGATACGCAGTATTTT. Looking up the rest from reference TRBV5-4 and TRBJ2-3 gives the full variable domain: ETGVTQSPTHLIKTRGQQVTLRCSSQSGHNTVSWYQQALGQGPQFIFQYYREEENGRGNFPPRFSGLQFPNYSSELNVNALELDDSALYLCASSLGTATDTQYFGPGTRLTVL.

V is TRBV29-1 and J is TRBJ1-1; D gene unclear. Germline CDR1 is SQVTM and CDR2 is ANQGSEA. V was trimmed by 5 bases and J by 7 bases, leaving 20 bases between them. This CDR3 comprises 14 residues. CDR3 sequence: CSVSVLSSSGEAFF. CDR3 sequence (DNA): TGCAGCGTTTCAGTTTTATCCAGTTCGGGTGAAGCTTTCTTT.

The V and J genes are TRBV3-1 (or the pseudogene TRBV3-2) and TRBJ1-1; 10 nucleotides agree with TRBD1. The CDR3 contains 15 residues. CDR1 LGHDT and CDR2 YNNKEL come from the germline V gene (reference sequence). With 3 bases clipped from V and 3 bases from J, the junction kept 4 bases outside the gene matches. CDR3 sequence: CASSHPGQGDTEAFF. The CDR3 nucleotides read TGTGCCAGCAGCCACCCCGGACAGGGGGACACTGAAGCTTTCTTT.

V and J are TRBV5-4 and TRBJ2-5, with 10 bases that match TRBD2. The CDR3 contains 15 residues. J lost 5 bases, V lost 7 bases, and 11 bases had no gene match. Germline loops: CDR1 SGHNT, CDR2 YYREEE (reference sequence). The CDR3 DNA follows: TGTGCCAGCTATGTAGCGGGGGGCCCAGGGGAGACCCAGTACTTC. Protein: CASYVAGGPGETQYF. The complete variable domain, with remaining parts taken from reference TRBV5-4 and TRBJ2-5, reads ETGVTQSPTHLIKTRGQQVTLRCSSQSGHNTVSWYQQALGQGPQFIFQYYREEENGRGNFPPRFSGLQFPNYSSELNVNALELDDSALYLCASYVAGGPGETQYFGPGTRLLVL.

This rearrangement joins TRBV5-1 to TRBJ2-1; TRBD1 agrees at 7 bases. Germline V gene lookup returns CDR1 SGHRS and CDR2 YFSETQ. With 4 bases clipped from V and 2 bases from J, the junction kept 3 bases outside the gene matches. The CDR3 totals 14 residues. The CDR3: CASSPGQAYNEQFF. CDR3 DNA: TGCGCCAGCAGCCCAGGACAGGCCTACAATGAGCAGTTCTTC.

The chain couples TRBV6-5 to TRBJ1-2, with D possibly TRBD1 on 6 matching bases. This CDR3 has 13 residues. V was shortened by 10 bases and J by 1 base, with 13 bases between the two germline ends. From germline, CDR1 is MNHEY and CDR2 SVGAGI. The CDR3 loop is CATIGGVNYGYTF. CDR3 nucleotides: TGTGCCACCATAGGGGGGGTTAACTATGGCTACACCTTC.

This chain links TRBV5-1 with TRBJ2-3, with D possibly matching TRBD2 (5 bases). Germline loops: CDR1 SGHRS, CDR2 YFSETQ. The CDR3 is 14 amino acids. Trimming took 1 base from V and 2 from J, leaving 8 bases between them. CDR3 residues: CASSLRTSTDTQYF. CDR3 nucleotides: TGCGCCAGCAGCTTGCGGACTTCCACAGATACGCAGTATTTT. The full variable domain, in which reference TRBV5-1 and TRBJ2-3 provide the parts outside the CDR3, is KAGVTQTPRYLIKTRGQQVTLSCSPISGHRSVSWYQQTPGQGLQFLFEYFSETQRNKGNFPGRFSGRQFSNSRSEMNVSTLELGDSALYLCASSLRTSTDTQYFGPGTRLTVL.

The V and J genes are TRBV9 and TRBJ1-4; 8 bases align to TRBD1. Germline V gene lookup returns CDR1 SGDLS and CDR2 YYNGEE. Trimming at V came to 0 bases and at J to 0 bases, leaving 4 bases not matched to a gene. The CDR3 contains 17 residues. The CDR3 protein is CASSVGQGASTNEKLFF. CDR3 nucleotide sequence: TGTGCCAGCAGCGTAGGGCAGGGGGCGTCAACTAATGAAAAACTGTTTTTT.

The V gene is TRBV20-1, the J gene TRBJ2-5, with TRBD2 as a possible D gene (7 bases). Per germline, CDR1 DFQATT and CDR2 SNEGSKA (reference sequence). V was cut by 3 bases and J by 5 bases, with 13 bases left in between. This CDR3 is 13 amino acids long. The CDR3 nucleotides read TGCAGTGCTAGTGAGGGGGGGGACGAGACCCAGTACTTC. Translation gives CSASEGGDETQYF.

V is TRBV5-6 and J is TRBJ2-7; maybe TRBD1 (5 bases). The ends were cut back, 3 bases at V and 4 bases at J, with 17 bases in the middle. The CDR3 consists of 15 residues. Per germline, CDR1 SGHDT and CDR2 YYEEEE. CDR3: CASSYTGASPYEQYF. The CDR3 DNA reads TGTGCCAGCAGCTATACTGGGGCATCCCCTTACGAGCAGTACTTC. The whole variable domain, filled in from reference TRBV5-6 and TRBJ2-7, reads DAGVTQSPTHLIKTRGQQVTLRCSPKSGHDTVSWYQQALGQGPQFIFQYYEEEERQRGNFPDRFSGHQFPNYSSELNVNALLLGDSALYLCASSYTGASPYEQYFGPGTRLTVT.

The gene calls are TRBV30 and TRBJ1-4; TRBD1 might be the D (5 bases). Trimming shortened V by 0 bases and J by 8 bases, and 13 bases separated the two germline ends. This CDR3 region has 14 residues. Germline CDR1 GTSNPN, CDR2 SVGIG (reference sequence). The CDR3 here is CAWSVPGEWEKLFF. CDR3 bases: TGTGCCTGGAGTGTACCGGGGGAGTGGGAAAAACTGTTTTTT.

The V call is TRBV29-1, the J call TRBJ2-4; D gene uncertain. This CDR3 is built from 12 residues. V dropped 5 bases and J dropped 2 bases, with 7 bases sitting between them. From germline, CDR1 is SQVTM and CDR2 ANQGSEA. Here the CDR3 reads CSVLTTKNIQYF. CDR3 nucleotide sequence: TGCAGCGTTCTTACTACCAAAAACATTCAGTACTTC.

The V and J genes are TRBV6-1 and TRBJ1-2; weak D call: TRBD1 (5 bases). This CDR3 has 12 amino acids. Trimming cost V 3 bases and J 8 bases, with 10 bases left between them. The germline V gene has CDR1 MNHNS and CDR2 SASEGT. CDR3 protein: CASSDRVGGYTF. CDR3 bases: TGTGCCAGCAGTGACAGGGTCGGGGGCTACACCTTC.

The chain uses TRBV13 and TRBJ1-2; 9 nucleotides line up with TRBD1. The CDR3 extends over 12 amino acids. CDR1 and CDR2 from the germline V gene are PRHDT and FYEKMQ (reference sequence). V lost 2 bases and J lost 11; bases outside the gene matches: 3. CDR3 in DNA: TGTGCCAGCAGCTTATACAGGGGGCTTTACACCTTC. Translating gives CASSLYRGLYTF.

The J gene is TRBJ1-1, the V gene TRBV6-5; D call uncertain. Deletions cut 10 bases from V and 0 bases from J, with 18 bases between. The CDR3 is 15 amino acids. Germline loops: CDR1 MNHEY, CDR2 SVGAGI. CDR3 sequence (DNA): TGTGCCAACCGAGTAATACAGCTTATGAACACTGAAGCTTTCTTT. This encodes CANRVIQLMNTEAFF.

The table lists this clone with a count of one. This chain links TRBV30 with TRBJ1-1; D ambiguous. V shed 4 bases and J shed 4 bases, with 19 bases lying between them. CDR1 and CDR2 (germline): GTSNPN, SVGIG (reference sequence). The CDR3 runs 15 residues. The CDR3 bases are TGTGCCTGGAAACGAACCACCCTGCCAGGCACTGAAGCTTTCTTT. This encodes CAWKRTTLPGTEAFF.

This sequence joins TRBV5-4 and TRBJ2-2; 13 positions match TRBD2. The CDR3 covers 18 residues. Per germline, CDR1 SGHNT and CDR2 YYREEE (reference sequence). J gave up 4 bases and V 5 bases, and 11 bases lay outside the gene matches. This CDR3 is CASSYQGLAGYFTGELFF. The CDR3 DNA follows: TGTGCCAGCAGTTATCAGGGACTAGCGGGGTACTTCACCGGGGAGCTGTTTTTT.

The rearrangement uses TRBV28 and TRBJ1-2, with 11 bases matching TRBD1. The trim removed 3 bases at V and 4 bases at J, leaving 7 bases unmatched. The germline V gene has CDR1 MDHEN and CDR2 SYDVKM. CDR3 size: 16 residues. Here the CDR3 DNA reads TGTGCCAGCAGTTTCCCATTTGGACAGGGGGCCTATGGCTACACCTTC. It is translated as CASSFPFGQGAYGYTF.

This chain uses TRBV5-6 with TRBJ1-5, with D unclear. Germline CDR1 SGHDT, CDR2 YYEEEE. The V gene lost 0 bases and the J gene lost 10 bases, with 11 bases spanning the gap. The CDR3 consists of 13 residues. The CDR3 DNA reads TGTGCCAGCAGCTTGGGACAACTTCAACCCCAGCATTTT. It is translated as CASSLGQLQPQHF.